The source of this T cell receptor beta chain is a study of blood T cell repertoires in COVID-19. Overall study: Both acute and convalescent COVID-19 samples were obtained from the United States, Italy and Spain. From T cells, B-cell-depleted T cells, or PBMCs came the material, which was cDNA or gDNA.

Authors' analysis steps: From reference gene primer amplification, estimates of nucleated cell counts were derived. Data came from immunoSEQ multiplex PCR; TCRdb stores just in-frame clones and leaves some out. V and J calls and clone size follow that table, whereas D and trimming were derived from the DNA. The sample includes over 90,000 clones, over 75% seen only once; the top ten take around 6.2%. Germline values: CDR1 MGHRA, CDR2 YSYEKL. This CDR3 has 16 amino acids. V lost 4 bases, J lost 9 bases, and 15 bases stayed unmatched. This chain uses TRBV4-1 with TRBJ2-1; TRBD2 matches at 7 bases. Sequenced sample: peripheral blood. The sequence was obtained from a human donor in a cohort sampled during active COVID-19. In nucleotides, the CDR3 is TGCGCCAGCAGCCTCGGAGGTGCGGGTGGGAGGGTTGAGCAGTTCTTC. Protein: CASSLGGAGGRVEQFF.